Listed below are T cell receptor beta chains from one sample, sequenced in a study of T cell changes during pregnancy in multiple sclerosis. Profiling relied on immunoSEQ multiplex PCR, and the TCRdb table lists in-frame clones only, not all of them. The table shows 100,000 or so clones, with 90% to 95% occurring only once. The specimen was peripheral blood, collected in the third trimester of pregnancy. The source of these receptors is a female donor with multiple sclerosis, enrolled in a pregnancy study. Each CDR3 is given with its conserved first and last residue. The order of the fields is CDR3 DNA, CDR3 protein, D gene, J gene, V gene, clone size, CDR3 length. D genes are given only for firm matches. The size entry is marked missing in some rows and otherwise reads once, few, many or a size class.

TGTGCCAGTAGTCCACTAGCGGGCTCCTACGAGCAGTACTTC	CASSPLAGSYEQYF	TRBD2	TRBJ2-7	TRBV19	NA	14
TGTGCCAGCAGTTTTACAGGAACCACTGAAGCTTTCTTT	CASSFTGTTEAFF	NA	TRBJ1-1	TRBV6-6	NA	13
TGTGCCAGCCAGCGCAGAGGGCCGTTTAACGAGCAGTACTTC	CASQRRGPFNEQYF	NA	TRBJ2-7	TRBV6-4	NA	14
TGTGCCAGCAGCTTCTTTAGGTCTAGCGGGACCCACGAGCAGTACTTC	CASSFFRSSGTHEQYF	TRBD2	TRBJ2-7	TRBV11-2	NA	16
TGTGCCAGTAGTTTCCTCCAGGACACCTCCTATGGCTACACCTTC	CASSFLQDTSYGYTF	NA	TRBJ1-2	TRBV19	NA	15
TGTGCCGGCCTAGGGACAGGTCCAGACGAGCAGTACTTC	CAGLGTGPDEQYF	TRBD1	TRBJ2-7	TRBV30	NA	13
TGTGCCAGCACGTTTGGAAACACCATATATTTT	CASTFGNTIYF	NA	TRBJ1-3	TRBV28	NA	11
TGTGCCAGCAGCCATTCAGGGGGAAGGTACAATGAGCAGTTCTTC	CASSHSGGRYNEQFF	TRBD1	TRBJ2-1	TRBV13	NA	15
TGTGCCAGCAGCTTGGGTAGCTCCTACGAGCAGTACTTC	CASSLGSSYEQYF	NA	TRBJ2-7	TRBV5-5	NA	13
TGTGCCAGCAGCCGAAGGGGTATGAACACTGAAGCTTTCTTT	CASSRRGMNTEAFF	NA	TRBJ1-1	TRBV5-6	NA	14
TGTGCCAGTGGGACAGCACCCATGACCTCTGGAAACACCATATATTTT	CASGTAPMTSGNTIYF	TRBD1	TRBJ1-3	TRBV28	NA	16
TGTGCCAGCAGTCGGTATAATGAAAAACTGTTTTTT	CASSRYNEKLFF	NA	TRBJ1-4	TRBV6-5	NA	12
TGTGCCAGCAGTATTACTAGCGGGAGCTACGAGCAGTACTTC	CASSITSGSYEQYF	TRBD2	TRBJ2-7	TRBV27	NA	14
TGTGCCAGCAGTTACTCGAAGGTGGGAGGGGCTGAAGCTTTCTTT	CASSYSKVGGAEAFF	NA	TRBJ1-1	TRBV6-5	NA	15
TGCGCCAGCAGTCAATCCCTGCAGGGGGGTACCGGGGAGCTGTTTTTT	CASSQSLQGGTGELFF	NA	TRBJ2-2	TRBV23-1	NA	16
TGTGCCAGCAGTGAAACAGGGTCCTATGGCTACACCTTC	CASSETGSYGYTF	NA	TRBJ1-2	TRBV6-5	NA	13
TGTGCCAGCAGTCTGGGGCTAAACTATGGCTACACCTTC	CASSLGLNYGYTF	NA	TRBJ1-2	TRBV6-6	NA	13
TGTGCCAGCAGCCAAGAGGATTTGGGACTAGCGGGAATGGAGACCCAGTACTTC	CASSQEDLGLAGMETQYF	TRBD2	TRBJ2-5	TRBV4-2	NA	18
TGTGCCAGCTCCCTGGGCGGGGGTCGAAATGAGCAGTTCTTC	CASSLGGGRNEQFF	TRBD2	TRBJ2-1	TRBV6-1	NA	14
TGTGCCAGCAGCGCGACCGCCGCAGGGCCGGGGGTAGGCACTGAAGCTTTCTTT	CASSATAAGPGVGTEAFF	NA	TRBJ1-1	TRBV5-5	once	18
TGTGCCGGCGGACGGACTAGCGGCAGACCCCCCCCCTACGAGCAGTACTTC	CAGGRTSGRPPPYEQYF	TRBD2	TRBJ2-7	TRBV30	once	17
TGTGCCAGCAGCTTAGGAGACAGGGCAGGTCAGCCCCAGCATTTT	CASSLGDRAGQPQHF	TRBD1	TRBJ1-5	TRBV7-4	NA	15
TGCGCCAGCAGCTTGGCCGACCGGCGGTCTGGAAACACCATATATTTT	CASSLADRRSGNTIYF	NA	TRBJ1-3	TRBV5-1	once	16
TGTGCCAGCAGCTTAACTCCCAACAGAGACAATGAGCAGTTCTTC	CASSLTPNRDNEQFF	NA	TRBJ2-1	TRBV7-8	NA	15
TGTGCCAGCAGCTTAAGTCGCGGGATACGTTCAGATACGCAGTATTTT	CASSLSRGIRSDTQYF	NA	TRBJ2-3	TRBV11-3	NA	16
TGTGCCAGCAGCTTGTCCCGCCAGGGCGGCGGATGGAACACTGAAGCTTTCTTT	CASSLSRQGGGWNTEAFF	NA	TRBJ1-1	TRBV5-4	NA	18
TGTGCCAGCAGTTTCGACAGATCATCGGAGGCTTTCTTT	CASSFDRSSEAFF	NA	TRBJ1-1	TRBV28	NA	13
TGTGCCAGCAGACCTCCGGGACTAGCGGGAAATGAGCAGTTCTTC	CASRPPGLAGNEQFF	TRBD2	TRBJ2-1	TRBV28	NA	15
TGTGCCAGCAGTCCTACTAGCGGGGTGACAGATACGCAGTATTTT	CASSPTSGVTDTQYF	TRBD2	TRBJ2-3	TRBV14	NA	15
TGTGCCAGCAGCTTAGAGCGGGAAGGGACCCAGTACTTC	CASSLEREGTQYF	TRBD2	TRBJ2-5	TRBV7-2	NA	13
TGTGCCAGCAGCAAAGTTTCAGGGGGGCGGCCCAATGAGCAGTTCTTC	CASSKVSGGRPNEQFF	NA	TRBJ2-1	TRBV21-1	NA	16
TGTGCCAGCAGTGAAGGCGGGAGGGTAAGCTCCTACGAGCAGTACTTC	CASSEGGRVSSYEQYF	TRBD2	TRBJ2-7	TRBV2	NA	16
TGTGCCAGCACGGTAGGGGCTACTGAGCAGTTCTTC	CASTVGATEQFF	NA	TRBJ2-1	TRBV2	NA	12
TGTGCCAGCAGTCGTGACAGCTACTCTGGAAACACCATATATTTT	CASSRDSYSGNTIYF	NA	TRBJ1-3	TRBV6-5	NA	15
TGTGCCATTCTAGCGGGAGCGATCGCCGGGGAGCTGTTTTTT	CAILAGAIAGELFF	TRBD2	TRBJ2-2	TRBV2	NA	14
TGTGCCAGCAGCAAAATGGGCCTAGCGGGGAGGAGGAGCTACAATGAGCAGTTCTTC	CASSKMGLAGRRSYNEQFF	NA	TRBJ2-1	TRBV21-1	NA	19
TGTGCCAGCAGCTTAGAGACAGGGGGCGGTGAAAAACTGTTTTTT	CASSLETGGGEKLFF	TRBD1	TRBJ1-4	TRBV7-9	NA	15
TGTGCCTCCGATGTAGGGGTTGGCTACACCTTC	CASDVGVGYTF	NA	TRBJ1-2	TRBV6-1	NA	11
TGCGCCAGCAGCTTGGGCGGCTCTCCTCCACTAGTCGGGAGATGGCACTTC	CASSLGGSPPLVGRWHF	NA	TRBJ2-7	TRBV5-1	NA	17
TGTGCCAGCAGTGGGGACATTGACAGAGTAATAAGTGAAGCTTTCTTT	CASSGDIDRVISEAFF	NA	TRBJ1-1	TRBV6-1	NA	16
TGTGCCAGCAGCGCCAGGGCAGAGACCCAGTACTTC	CASSARAETQYF	NA	TRBJ2-5	TRBV6-1	NA	12
TGTGCCAGCAGCGGAGTGACTAGCGGGAGAGTTCAAGAGACCCAGTACTTC	CASSGVTSGRVQETQYF	TRBD2	TRBJ2-5	TRBV5-6	NA	17